The entry that follows covers one T cell receptor beta chain sequence. The data belong to a study of CD8+CD57+ T cells in acquired aplastic anemia. Genomic DNA, the template, was used for profiling of the TCR beta VDJ and CDR3. TCRdb used MiXCR to reprocess the reads, holding one entry per CDR3 protein. The sample lists 200,000 or so distinct CDR3 sequences, over 55% occurring once. Trimming stripped 1 base from V and 8 bases from J, with 19 bases between. This CDR3 comprises 16 residues. Germline values: CDR1 LNHDA, CDR2 SQIVND (reference sequence). The authors sequenced patients whose flow cytometry had shown CD8+CD57+ cell expansion.

The source material was sorted CD4+, CD8+, or CD8+CD57+ T cells (not recorded which) from PBMCs. The chain joins TRBV19 to TRBJ2-3; either TRBD1 or TRBD2 may supply D (6 bases each). The source of this sequence is a human donor with aplastic anemia. CDR3 DNA: TGTGCCAGTAGTATAGGTGGGGGGCGCAGCGGAGGTACGCAGTATTTT. Translation: CASSIGGGRSGGTQYF.